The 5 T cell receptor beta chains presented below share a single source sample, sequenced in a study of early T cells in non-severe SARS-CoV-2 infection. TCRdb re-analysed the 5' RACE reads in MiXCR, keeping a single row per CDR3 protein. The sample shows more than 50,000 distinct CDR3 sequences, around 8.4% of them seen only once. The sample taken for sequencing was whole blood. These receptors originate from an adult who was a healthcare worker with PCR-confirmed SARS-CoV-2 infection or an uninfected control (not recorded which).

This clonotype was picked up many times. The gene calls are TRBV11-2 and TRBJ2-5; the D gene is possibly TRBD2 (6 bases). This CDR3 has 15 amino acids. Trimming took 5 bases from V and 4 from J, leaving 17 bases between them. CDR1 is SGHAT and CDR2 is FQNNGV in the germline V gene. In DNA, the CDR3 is TGTGCCAGCAGCCCCTCGGACGGGAGTGTAGAGACCCAGTACTTC. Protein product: CASSPSDGSVETQYF.

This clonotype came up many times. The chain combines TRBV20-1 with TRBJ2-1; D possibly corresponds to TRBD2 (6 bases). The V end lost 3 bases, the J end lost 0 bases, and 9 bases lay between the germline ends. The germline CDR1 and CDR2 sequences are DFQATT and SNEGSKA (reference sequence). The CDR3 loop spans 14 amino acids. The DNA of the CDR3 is TGCAGTGCTAGGGACTATAGCTCCTACAATGAGCAGTTCTTC. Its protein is CSARDYSSYNEQFF.

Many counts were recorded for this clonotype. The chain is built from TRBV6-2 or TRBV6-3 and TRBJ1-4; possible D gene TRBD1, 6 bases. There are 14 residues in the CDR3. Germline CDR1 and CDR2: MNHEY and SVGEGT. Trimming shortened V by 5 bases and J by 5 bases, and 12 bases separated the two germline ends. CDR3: CASSRQASNEKLFF. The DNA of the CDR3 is TGTGCCAGCAGTCGACAGGCCTCAAATGAAAAACTGTTTTTT.

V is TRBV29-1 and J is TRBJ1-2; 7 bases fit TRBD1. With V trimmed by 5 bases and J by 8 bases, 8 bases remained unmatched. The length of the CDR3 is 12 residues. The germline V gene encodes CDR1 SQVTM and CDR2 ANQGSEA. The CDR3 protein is CSVSRDRAGYTF. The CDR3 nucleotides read TGCAGCGTTTCCCGGGACAGAGCGGGCTACACCTTC.

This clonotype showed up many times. CDR3 nucleotides: TGTGCCAGCAGTACCGCGCCCGACAGGGGAAAAGAAGCTTTCTTT. As protein: CASSTAPDRGKEAFF. V gene TRBV6-6 combines with J gene TRBJ1-1, with 8 bases that match TRBD1. Losses at the gene ends were 5 bases for V and 8 bases for J; bases not matched to a gene: 13. This CDR3 has 15 amino acids. Germline assignment: CDR1 MNHNY and CDR2 SVGAGI (reference sequence).